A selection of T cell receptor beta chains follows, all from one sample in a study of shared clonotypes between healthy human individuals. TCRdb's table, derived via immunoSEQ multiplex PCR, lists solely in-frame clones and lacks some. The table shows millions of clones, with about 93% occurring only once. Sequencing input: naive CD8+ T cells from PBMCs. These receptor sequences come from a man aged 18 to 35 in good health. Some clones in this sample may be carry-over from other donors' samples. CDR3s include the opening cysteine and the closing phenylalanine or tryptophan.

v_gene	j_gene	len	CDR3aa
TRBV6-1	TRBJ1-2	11	CASTDLGGYTF
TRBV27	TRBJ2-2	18	CASSPGGGPDLNTGELFF
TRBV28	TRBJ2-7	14	CASRPGALAYEQYF
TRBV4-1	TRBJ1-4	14	CASSQVAGGEKLFF
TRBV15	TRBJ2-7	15	CATSSAAGPAYEQYF
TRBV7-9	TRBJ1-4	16	CVSSASSSLTNEKLFF
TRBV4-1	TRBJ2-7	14	CASSQTTVSYEQYF
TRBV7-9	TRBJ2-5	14	CASSPYRPQETQYF
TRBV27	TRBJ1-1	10	CASGNTEAFF
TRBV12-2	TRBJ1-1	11	CAKPNVFGAFF
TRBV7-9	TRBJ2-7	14	CASSSRGTYDEQYF
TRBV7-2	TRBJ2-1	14	CASSLDRRYNEQFF
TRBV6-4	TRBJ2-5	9	CATLETQYF
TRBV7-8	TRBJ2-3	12	CASSPMVDTQYF
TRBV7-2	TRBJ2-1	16	CASSLVPAGFYNEQFF
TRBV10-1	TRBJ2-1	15	CASSGIRDRGNEQFF
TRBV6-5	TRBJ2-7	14	CASSYSSGGREQYF
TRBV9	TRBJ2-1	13	CASSAWGINEQFF
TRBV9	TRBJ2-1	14	CASSGTGNYNEQFF
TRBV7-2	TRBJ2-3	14	CASSQGGSTDTQYF
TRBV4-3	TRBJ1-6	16	CASSQDRASYNSPLHF
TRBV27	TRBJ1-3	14	CASSLSKGLNTIYF
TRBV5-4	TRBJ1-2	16	CASSSRDRGNHEGYTF
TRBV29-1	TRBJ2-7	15	CSVDDPGQSSYEQYF
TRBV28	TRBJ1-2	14	CASKGSRVNYGYTF
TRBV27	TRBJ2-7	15	CASSLGLAITYEQYF